The sequence of this T cell receptor (beta chain) was determined in a study of OX40 agonist ivuxolimab in advanced cancers. Regarding the research as a whole: Ivuxolimab was an agonistic, fully human IgG2 monoclonal antibody directed against OX40 (CD134), a costimulatory receptor. The dose-escalation cohort was around 84% male with a mean age of roughly 60 years, ranging from about 23 to 85. Intravenous ivuxolimab was administered to patients every 2 weeks at six dose levels: 0.01, 0.1, 0.3, 1.5, 3 and 10 mg/kg. The monotherapy dose-escalation portion (N ≈ 52 patients) of the phase I ivuxolimab trial is reported in the paper. Partial responses occurred in three dose-escalation patients, of whom one had hepatocellular carcinoma and two had cutaneous melanoma. The purpose of peripheral TCRbeta sequencing was to test whether ivuxolimab changed TCR sequence diversity and led to clonal T-cell expansion. Among the approximately 54 dose-escalation patients, some 19 had hepatocellular carcinoma, roughly 15 melanoma, 9 renal cell carcinoma and 9 head and neck cancer. Prior anti-PD-1, anti-PD-L1 or anti-CTLA-4 therapy was permitted, and checkpoint inhibitors had been received by roughly 42% of dose-escalation patients. Overall results and qualifications from the work: After ivuxolimab, more expanded clones were found on average in CD8+ T cells than in CD4+ T cells. Which antigens the clonally expanded peripheral T cells were specific for was not determined. At doses from 0.1 to 3.0 mg/kg, clonal expansion was seen in both CD4+ and CD8+ blood T cells between baseline and week 6. In partial responders in the 0.1-3.0 mg/kg groups, normalized peripheral clonal expansion was found to be among the lowest, especially among CD8+ T cells. Low levels of normalized T-cell clonal expansion were also shown by some nonresponding patients.

This clone has only a few counts. No antigen is known for it. Base qualities were left out, and no much larger clone turns up one base away. Patients with autoimmune disease history or receiving systemic immunosuppression were excluded from the trial. Peripheral blood for TCR sequencing was collected from all dose cohorts at baseline, on cycle 4 day 1, and on cycle 7 day 1. The samples were taken from a phase I, first-in-human, multicenter, open-label dose-escalation trial of ivuxolimab. Adults with locally advanced or metastatic melanoma, renal cell, hepatocellular, or head and neck squamous cell carcinoma were enrolled in the trial. Before TCR sequencing, CD4+ and CD8+ T cells were separately sorted from peripheral blood. V was cut back by 5 bases and J by 11 bases, leaving a gap of 18 bases between them. From the cysteine through the phenylalanine, the CDR3 covers 14 amino acids. Only CDR3 DNA is held: 42 bases, read in frame from base 1. CDR1 and CDR2 (MNHEY, SMNVEV) derive from the germline V gene (reference sequence).

Genomic DNA was extracted from sorted cells for sequencing of the TCRbeta CDR3 region. The immunoSEQ Assay was used to sequence the TCRbeta CDR3 regions. TCRdb limited this immuneACCESS table to in-frame rearrangements with V and J called. A share of clones is missing; checked studies link under half to unresolved V genes, and the rest is unexplained. The sample records 100,000 to 110,000 clones, around nine tenths of which are singletons. The top ten clones comprise less than 0.2% of the sample. The chain is made from TRBV27 and TRBJ1-4; the D segment could be TRBD1, given 5 matching bases. The sequenced sample was CD4+ or CD8+ T cells sorted from blood, obtained in a trial of the OX40 agonist ivuxolimab. This receptor was obtained from an adult with an advanced solid tumor such as melanoma, head and neck, liver or kidney cancer. The nucleotide sequence is TGTGCCAGCAGTGAAAGGGGCAAATCGGGGAAACTGTTTTTT. Its translation reads: CASSERGKSGKLFF.